These T cell receptor beta chains were read from a single sample in a study of blood T cells in healthy people across ages. TCRdb itself ran the 5' RACE reads through MiXCR, one entry per CDR3 protein. The sample lists more than 1,000,000 distinct CDR3 sequences; under 30% were seen once. The sample also formed part of further work on T cells of mothers and their children.

The material sequenced was blood. The receptor set was obtained from a girl aged 2 to 10 in good health. Both conserved end residues are part of each CDR3.

V: TRBV4-1
J: TRBJ2-7
CDR3: CASSQVTGQGNNEQYF

V: TRBV7-2
J: TRBJ2-1
CDR3: CASSFVPLDEQFF

V: TRBV29-1
J: TRBJ2-5
CDR3: CSVEDRREETQYF

V: TRBV4-2
J: .
CDR3: CASSQDGSPGFSEQYF

V: TRBV27
J: .
CDR3: CASSLTGEGRGNNPEQFF

V: TRBV6-5
J: TRBJ1-2
CDR3: CASSKDPDSDYNYGYTF

V: TRBV10-3
J: TRBJ2-7
CDR3: CAISELNSYEQYF

V: TRBV12-3/TRBV12-4
J: TRBJ2-3
CDR3: CASSRSGSRADTQYF

V: TRBV29-1
J: TRBJ1-1
CDR3: CSGDQLNTEAFF

V: TRBV6-5
J: .
CDR3: CASSYIAGVGNEQFF

V: TRBV20-1
J: .
CDR3: CSATQDSYEQYF

V: TRBV28
J: TRBJ1-5
CDR3: CASSPGQTPQHF

V: TRBV29-1
J: TRBJ1-2
CDR3: CSANTGDYGYTF

V: TRBV9
J: TRBJ1-2
CDR3: CASSVWDGYGYTF

V: TRBV29-1
J: TRBJ1-1
CDR3: CSVGHGTAGEAFF

V: TRBV7-9
J: TRBJ2-3
CDR3: CASITGSGIRTDTQYF

V: TRBV29-1
J: TRBJ2-7
CDR3: CSVDIGSTYEQYF

V: TRBV7-2
J: TRBJ2-3
CDR3: CASSLVDLDTQYF

V: TRBV29-1
J: TRBJ2-7
CDR3: CSGTFRGSSYEQYF

V: TRBV4-3
J: TRBJ2-5
CDR3: CASSQDVGRLAGETQYF

V: TRBV27
J: .
CDR3: CASSGAGEEFGETQYF

V: TRBV20-1
J: TRBJ2-5
CDR3: CSAGTSPRSETQYF

V: TRBV5-4
J: TRBJ2-7
CDR3: CASSLGDRVSYEQYF

V: TRBV3-1
J: TRBJ2-3
CDR3: CASSQVDYGPRDTQYF